This T cell receptor beta chain was observed in a study of post-analysis software for immune sequencing data. Overall study: The disease courses covered relapsing-remitting, secondary progressive and progressive-relapsing multiple sclerosis. Study-wide results and limits: TRBV5-6, TRBV5-1 and TRBV20-1 belonged to a set of about five TRBV segments that were more frequent in patients than controls.

Looked up from germline, CDR1 is SGHAT and CDR2 is FQDESV (reference sequence). This CDR3 is built from 14 residues. V was clipped by 4 bases and J by 8 bases; unmatched bases: 7. TCR beta cDNA libraries had unique molecular identifiers. TCRdb used MiXCR to reprocess the PCR reads, holding one entry per CDR3 protein. The table has almost 700,000 distinct CDR3 sequences, approximately 60% seen once. As regards this clonotype: Its antigen is still unknown.

The chain carries TRBV11-1 and TRBJ2-1; 8 nucleotides line up with TRBD1. This TCR came from a girl aged 2 to 10 with multiple sclerosis. The sample comprised blood. The CDR3 DNA follows: TGTGCCAGCAGCTCCCTCAGGGGGCGCTATGAGCAGTTCTTC. Protein: CASSSLRGRYEQFF.